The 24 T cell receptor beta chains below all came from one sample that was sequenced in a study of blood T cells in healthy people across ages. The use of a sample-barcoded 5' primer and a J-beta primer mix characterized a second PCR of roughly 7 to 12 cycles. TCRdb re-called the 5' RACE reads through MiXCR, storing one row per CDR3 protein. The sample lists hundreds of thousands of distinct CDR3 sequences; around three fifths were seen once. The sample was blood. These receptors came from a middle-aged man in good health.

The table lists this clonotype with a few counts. The CDR3 bases are TGTGCCAGCAGCCAAGGGGGGGGCACAGATACGCAGTATTTT. This sequence encodes CASSQGGGTDTQYF. The rearrangement joins TRBV4-2 to TRBJ2-3; perhaps TRBD2 as D (6 bases). Germline CDR1 reads LGHNA; CDR2 reads YNFKEQ. This CDR3 is built from 14 residues. The ends were cut back, 1 base at V and 1 base at J, with 6 bases in the middle.

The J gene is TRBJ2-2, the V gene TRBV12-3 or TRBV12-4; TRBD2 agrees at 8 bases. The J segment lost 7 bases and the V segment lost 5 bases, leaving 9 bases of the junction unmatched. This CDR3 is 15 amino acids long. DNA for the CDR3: TGTGCCAGCAGTCGACTAGCGATTACCCTCGGGGAGCTGTTTTTT. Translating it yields CASSRLAITLGELFF.

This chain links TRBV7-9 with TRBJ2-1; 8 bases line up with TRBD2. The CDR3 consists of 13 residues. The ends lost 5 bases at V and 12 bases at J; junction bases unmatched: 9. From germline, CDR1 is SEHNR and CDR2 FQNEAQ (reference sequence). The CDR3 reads CASSLGMAGGQFF. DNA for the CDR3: TGTGCCAGCAGCCTGGGAATGGCGGGGGGGCAGTTCTTC.

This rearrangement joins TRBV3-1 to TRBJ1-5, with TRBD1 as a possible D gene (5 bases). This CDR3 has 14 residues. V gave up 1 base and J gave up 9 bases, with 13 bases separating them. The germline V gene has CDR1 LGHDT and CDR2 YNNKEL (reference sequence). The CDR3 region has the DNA TGTGCCAGCAGCCAAGGAGGACATGAGCGGCCCCAGCATTTT. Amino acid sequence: CASSQGGHERPQHF.

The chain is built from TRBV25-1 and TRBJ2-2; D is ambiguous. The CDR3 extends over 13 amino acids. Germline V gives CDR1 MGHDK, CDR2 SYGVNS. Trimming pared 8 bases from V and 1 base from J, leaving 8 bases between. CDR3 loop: CASGRENTGELFF. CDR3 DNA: TGTGCCAGCGGTAGGGAGAACACCGGGGAGCTGTTTTTT.

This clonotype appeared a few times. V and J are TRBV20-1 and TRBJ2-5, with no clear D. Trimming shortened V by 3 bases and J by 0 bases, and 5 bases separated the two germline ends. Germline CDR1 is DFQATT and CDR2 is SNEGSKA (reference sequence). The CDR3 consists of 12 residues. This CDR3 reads CSASGHQETQYF. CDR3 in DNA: TGCAGTGCTAGCGGGCACCAAGAGACCCAGTACTTC.

Here the CDR3 DNA reads TGTGCCAGCAGTGAACTCCATACGGGCATTCAGTACTTC. As protein: CASSELHTGIQYF. The V gene is TRBV2, the J gene TRBJ2-4; unclear D gene. The ends were cut back, 2 bases at V and 9 bases at J, with 11 bases in the middle. This CDR3 has 13 amino acids. The germline V gene encodes CDR1 SNHLY and CDR2 FYNNEI.

The CDR3 sequence is CASSQGEYQPQHF. The CDR3 nucleotides read TGTGCCAGCAGCCAGGGGGAGTATCAGCCCCAGCATTTT. This chain joins TRBV3-1 and TRBJ1-5, with D possibly being TRBD1 (5 bases). CDR1 and CDR2 (germline): LGHDT, YNNKEL (reference sequence). Trimming shortened V by 3 bases and J by 5 bases, and 8 bases separated the two germline ends. The CDR3 totals 13 residues.

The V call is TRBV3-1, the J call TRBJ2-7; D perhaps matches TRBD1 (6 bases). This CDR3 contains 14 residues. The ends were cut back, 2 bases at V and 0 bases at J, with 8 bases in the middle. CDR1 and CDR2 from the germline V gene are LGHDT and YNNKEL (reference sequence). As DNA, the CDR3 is TGTGCCAGCAGCCAAACACAGGGCTCCTACGAGCAGTACTTC. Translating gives CASSQTQGSYEQYF.

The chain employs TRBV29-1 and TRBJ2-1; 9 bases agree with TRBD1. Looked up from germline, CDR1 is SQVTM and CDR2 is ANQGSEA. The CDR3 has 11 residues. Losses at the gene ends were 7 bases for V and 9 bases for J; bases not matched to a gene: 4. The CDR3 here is CSAPDRGEQFF. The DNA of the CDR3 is TGCAGCGCCCCGGACAGGGGTGAGCAGTTCTTC.

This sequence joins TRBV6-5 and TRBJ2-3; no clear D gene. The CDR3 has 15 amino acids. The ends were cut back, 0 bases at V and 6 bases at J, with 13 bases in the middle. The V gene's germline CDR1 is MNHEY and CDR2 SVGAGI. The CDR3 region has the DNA TGTGCCAGCAGTTACTCGACGCCAGTAACGGATACGCAGTATTTT. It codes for CASSYSTPVTDTQYF.

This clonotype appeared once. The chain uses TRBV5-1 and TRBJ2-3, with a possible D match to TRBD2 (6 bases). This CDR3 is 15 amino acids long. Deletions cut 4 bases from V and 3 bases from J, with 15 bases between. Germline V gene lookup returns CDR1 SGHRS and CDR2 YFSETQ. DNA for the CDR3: TGCGCCAGCAGCGGGCGGGACCCTCGGACAGATACGCAGTATTTT. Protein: CASSGRDPRTDTQYF. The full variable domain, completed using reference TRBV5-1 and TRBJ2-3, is KAGVTQTPRYLIKTRGQQVTLSCSPISGHRSVSWYQQTPGQGLQFLFEYFSETQRNKGNFPGRFSGRQFSNSRSEMNVSTLELGDSALYLCASSGRDPRTDTQYFGPGTRLTVL.

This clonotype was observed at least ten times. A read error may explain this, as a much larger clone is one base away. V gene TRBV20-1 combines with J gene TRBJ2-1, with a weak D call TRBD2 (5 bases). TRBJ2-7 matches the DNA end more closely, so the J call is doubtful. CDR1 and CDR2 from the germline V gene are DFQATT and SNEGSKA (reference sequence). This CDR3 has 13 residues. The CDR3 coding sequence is TGCAGTTCTCCGGGATTCAGCTACAATGAGCAGTACTTC. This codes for CSSPGFSYNEQYF.

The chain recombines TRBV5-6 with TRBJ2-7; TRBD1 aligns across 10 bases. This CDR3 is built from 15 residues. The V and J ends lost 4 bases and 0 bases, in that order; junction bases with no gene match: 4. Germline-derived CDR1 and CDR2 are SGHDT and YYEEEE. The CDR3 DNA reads TGTGCCAGCAGCCGGACAGGGGGAAGCTCCTACGAGCAGTACTTC. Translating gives CASSRTGGSSYEQYF.

The CDR3 loop is CASSRGTGGETQYF. In DNA, the CDR3 is TGTGCCAGCAGCCGCGGGACAGGGGGAGAGACCCAGTACTTC. This rearrangement joins TRBV27 to TRBJ2-5; 11 bases match TRBD1. Germline loops: CDR1 MNHEY, CDR2 SMNVEV (reference sequence). The CDR3 extends over 14 amino acids. Trimming removed 6 bases from V and 4 bases from J; junction bases left unmatched: 4.

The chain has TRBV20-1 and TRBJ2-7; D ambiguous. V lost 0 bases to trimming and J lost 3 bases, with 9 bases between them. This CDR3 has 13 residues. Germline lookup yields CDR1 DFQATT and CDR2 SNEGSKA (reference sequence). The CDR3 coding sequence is TGCAGTGCTAGAGACGGTACCTACTACGAGCAGTACTTC. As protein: CSARDGTYYEQYF.

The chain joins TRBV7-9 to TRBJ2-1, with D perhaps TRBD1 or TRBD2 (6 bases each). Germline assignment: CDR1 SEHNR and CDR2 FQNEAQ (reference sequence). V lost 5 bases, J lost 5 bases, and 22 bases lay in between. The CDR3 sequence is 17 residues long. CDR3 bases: TGTGCCAGCAGCACTAAAGGGGGTCCCCGCGGGGACAATGAGCAGTTCTTC. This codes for CASSTKGGPRGDNEQFF.

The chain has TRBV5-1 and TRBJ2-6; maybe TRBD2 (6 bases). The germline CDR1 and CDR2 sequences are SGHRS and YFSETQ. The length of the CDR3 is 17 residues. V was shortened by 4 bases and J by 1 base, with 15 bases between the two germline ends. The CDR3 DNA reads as TGCGCCAGCAGCGCTACAGCCGGGGGATCTGGGGCCAACGTCCTGACTTTC. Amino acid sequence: CASSATAGGSGANVLTF.

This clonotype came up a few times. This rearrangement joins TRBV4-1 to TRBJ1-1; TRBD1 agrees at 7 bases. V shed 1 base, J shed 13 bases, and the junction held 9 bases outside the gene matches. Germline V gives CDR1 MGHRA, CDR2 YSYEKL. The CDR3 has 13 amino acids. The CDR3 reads CASSQVAAGGGFF. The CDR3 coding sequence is TGCGCCAGCAGCCAAGTCGCGGCAGGGGGGGGTTTCTTT.

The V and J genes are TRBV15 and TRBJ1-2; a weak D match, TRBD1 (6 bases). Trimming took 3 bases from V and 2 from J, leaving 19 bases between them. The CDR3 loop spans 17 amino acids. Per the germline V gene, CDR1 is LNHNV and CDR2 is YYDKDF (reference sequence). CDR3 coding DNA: TGTGCCACCAGCAGGGAGACAGGAGGGGCCCTCAACTATGGCTACACCTTC. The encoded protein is CATSRETGGALNYGYTF. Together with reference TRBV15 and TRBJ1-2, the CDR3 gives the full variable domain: DAMVIQNPRYQVTQFGKPVTLSCSQTLNHNVMYWYQQKSSQAPKLLFHYYDKDFNNEADTPDNFQSRRPNTSFCFLDIRSPGLGDTAMYLCATSRETGGALNYGYTFGSGTRLTVV.

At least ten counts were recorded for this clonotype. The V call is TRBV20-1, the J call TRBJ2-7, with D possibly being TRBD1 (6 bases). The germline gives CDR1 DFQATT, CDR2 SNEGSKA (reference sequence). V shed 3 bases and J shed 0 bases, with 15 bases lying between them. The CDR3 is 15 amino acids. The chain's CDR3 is CSASWTQGTSYEQYF. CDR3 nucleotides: TGCAGTGCTAGTTGGACACAGGGCACCTCCTACGAGCAGTACTTC.

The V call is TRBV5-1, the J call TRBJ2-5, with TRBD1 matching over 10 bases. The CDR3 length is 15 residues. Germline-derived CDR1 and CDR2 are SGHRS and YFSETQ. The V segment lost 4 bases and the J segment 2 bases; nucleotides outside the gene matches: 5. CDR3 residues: CASSRGQGKQETQYF. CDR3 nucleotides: TGCGCCAGCAGCCGGGGACAGGGGAAGCAAGAGACCCAGTACTTC.

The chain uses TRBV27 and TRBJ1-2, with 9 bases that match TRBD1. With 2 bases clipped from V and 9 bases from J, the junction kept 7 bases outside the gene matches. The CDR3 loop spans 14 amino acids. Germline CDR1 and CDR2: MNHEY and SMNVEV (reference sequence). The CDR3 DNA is TGTGCCAGCAGTTTACGGGGACAGGGTTTCAGCTACACCTTC. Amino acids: CASSLRGQGFSYTF.

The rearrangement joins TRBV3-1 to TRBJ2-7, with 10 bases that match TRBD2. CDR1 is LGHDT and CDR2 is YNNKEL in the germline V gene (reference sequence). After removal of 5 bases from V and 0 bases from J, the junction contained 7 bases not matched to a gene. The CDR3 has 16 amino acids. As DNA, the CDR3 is TGTGCCAGCAGCGAGCTAGCGGGAGTGTCCTCCTACGAGCAGTACTTC. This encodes CASSELAGVSSYEQYF.